Listed here are 30 T cell receptor beta chains from one sample, sequenced in a study of human T cells and chemical hapten exposure. TCRdb re-called the RACE reads through MiXCR, storing one row per CDR3 protein. The table includes around 42,000 distinct CDR3 sequences, approximately 9.7% detected once. Sample time point: patch test 2, 6 weeks after DPC sensitization. Documented treatment: therapeutic diphenylcyclopropenone sensitization with weekly scalp DPC. Whole blood that had not been fractionated was the source of extracted total RNA. The sequencing here drew on whole blood, taken in connection with sensitization to the hapten diphenylcyclopropenone (DPC). These receptors all come from a woman younger than 45 with alopecia areata. Some clones in this sample may be carry-over from other donors' samples.

This clonotype was recorded at least ten times. The chain joins TRBV24-1 to TRBJ2-3, with 7 nucleotides matching TRBD2. With V trimmed by 4 bases and J by 6 bases, 15 bases remained unmatched. The CDR3 is made up of 17 amino acids. CDR1 and CDR2 from the germline V gene are KGHDR and SFDVKD. The chain's CDR3 is CATSDRRTRNSRDTQYF. The CDR3 DNA reads as TGTGCCACCAGTGACCGACGGACTAGGAATTCTCGGGATACGCAGTATTTT.

The chain has TRBV20-1 and TRBJ2-5, with 10 positions matching TRBD2. The CDR3 spans 14 residues. The ends lost 3 bases at V and 4 bases at J; junction bases unmatched: 5. From germline, CDR1 is DFQATT and CDR2 SNEGSKA (reference sequence). The chain's CDR3 is CSASELAGRETQYF. The CDR3 DNA is TGCAGTGCTAGTGAACTAGCGGGGCGAGAGACCCAGTACTTC.

V usage is TRBV5-6 and J usage is TRBJ2-5; D unclear. The CDR3 is 13 residues long. Trimming removed 1 base at V and 5 bases at J, with 9 bases between. In germline, CDR1 is SGHDT, CDR2 YYEEEE. The CDR3 DNA follows: TGTGCCAGCAGCTTGTGGGCGGTTGAGACCCAGTACTTC. As protein: CASSLWAVETQYF.

This clonotype came up a few times. CDR3 loop: CSASQGAGGNTIYF. In nucleotides, the CDR3 is TGCAGTGCTTCGCAGGGGGCGGGAGGAAACACCATATATTTT. The V and J genes are TRBV20-1 and TRBJ1-3; 8 bases match TRBD1. The CDR3 totals 14 residues. Trimming cost V 5 bases and J 4 bases; bases outside gene matches: 7. Germline CDR1 DFQATT, CDR2 SNEGSKA (reference sequence).

This clonotype was picked up many times. The V gene is TRBV28, the J gene TRBJ2-7, with a tentative D call TRBD1 (5 bases). The CDR3 length is 15 residues. Trimming left V 5 bases short and J 0 bases short, with 14 bases between. CDR1 is MDHEN and CDR2 is SYDVKM in the germline V gene. CDR3 bases: TGTGCCAGCAGTAGGGGTTGGGATGCCTCCTACGAGCAGTACTTC. Translated, it gives CASSRGWDASYEQYF. The complete variable domain, with remaining parts taken from reference TRBV28 and TRBJ2-7, reads DVKVTQSSRYLVKRTGEKVFLECVQDMDHENMFWYRQDPGLGLRLIYFSYDVKMKEKGDIPEGYSVSREKKERFSLILESASTNQTSMYLCASSRGWDASYEQYFGPGTRLTVT.

A few counts support this clonotype. The rearrangement uses TRBV6-6 and TRBJ2-4; D may match TRBD1 or TRBD2 (7 bases each). The CDR3 contains 13 residues. Trimming stripped 6 bases from V and 8 bases from J, with 14 bases between. Germline lookup yields CDR1 MNHNY and CDR2 SVGAGI (reference sequence). This CDR3 is CASSRGGGDIQYF. The CDR3 DNA is TGTGCCAGCAGCAGGGGGGGAGGAGACATTCAGTACTTC.

CDR3: CASSSVGGAANNEQFF. Here the CDR3 DNA reads TGCGCCAGCAGCTCCGTAGGGGGGGCGGCCAACAATGAGCAGTTCTTC. The chain links TRBV5-1 to TRBJ2-1; TRBD2 might be the D (7 bases). V was shortened by 3 bases and J by 5 bases, with 18 bases between the two germline ends. CDR1 and CDR2 from the germline V gene are SGHRS and YFSETQ. CDR3 size: 16 residues.

This clonotype was seen a few times. The J gene is TRBJ2-1, the V gene TRBV6-2 or TRBV6-3; D could derive from TRBD1 or TRBD2 (5 bases each). Germline V gene sequence: CDR1 MNHEY, CDR2 SVGEGT. CDR3 size: 17 residues. V gave up 2 bases and J gave up 0 bases, with 14 bases separating them. The CDR3 protein is CASSYLGADPSYNEQFF. The CDR3 DNA reads TGTGCCAGCAGTTACCTCGGGGCGGACCCCTCCTACAATGAGCAGTTCTTC.

A remark on this clonotype: The conserved phenylalanine or tryptophan is not found at the CDR3 terminus, so this likely reflects a read error. J is TRBJ2-5 and V is TRBV6-5; 7 nucleotides agree with TRBD2. This CDR3 has 15 residues. V gave up 0 bases and J gave up 1 base; unmatched junction bases: 2. CDR1 MNHEY and CDR2 SVGAGI come from the germline V gene. The CDR3 DNA sequence: TGTGCCAGCAGTTACTCCGGGGGGAGCCAAGAGACCCAGTACCTC. Translating it yields CASSYSGGSQETQYL.

In this sample, this clonotype turned up a few times. The chain links TRBV7-2 to TRBJ1-2; D not resolved. This CDR3 spans 13 amino acids. Germline V gene data show CDR1 as SGHTA and CDR2 as FQGNSA. The V end lost 5 bases, the J end lost 4 bases, and 11 bases lay between the germline ends. The CDR3 reads CASSRGPTYGYTF. The CDR3 DNA is TGTGCCAGCAGCCGAGGGCCCACCTATGGCTACACCTTC.

To note about this clonotype: Compared with germline, one end of the junction differs, possibly owing to a read error. The rearrangement uses TRBV12-3 or TRBV12-4 and TRBJ2-7; maybe TRBD2 (6 bases). The CDR3 covers 13 residues. This CDR3 is CASSFGDSNEQYF. In DNA form, the CDR3 reads TGTGCCAGCAGTTTTGGGGACTCCAACGAGCAGTACTTC.

This clonotype has a count of ten or more. The rearrangement uses TRBV20-1 and TRBJ2-7; D is possibly TRBD1 (6 bases). CDR3 length: 13 amino acids. CDR1 and CDR2 (germline): DFQATT, SNEGSKA (reference sequence). Trimming stripped 3 bases from V and 0 bases from J, with 9 bases between. CDR3 coding DNA: TGCAGTGCTAGGACAGGAGTCTCCTACGAGCAGTACTTC. Translating gives CSARTGVSYEQYF.

Only a few counts were recorded for this clonotype. This chain joins TRBV25-1 and TRBJ2-1; 11 nucleotides align to TRBD1. There are 15 residues in the CDR3. In germline, CDR1 is MGHDK, CDR2 SYGVNS. Trimming removed 2 bases from V and 7 bases from J; junction bases left unmatched: 4. The CDR3 region is CASSETGTGGNEQFF. CDR3 sequence (DNA): TGTGCCAGCAGTGAAACCGGGACAGGGGGGAATGAGCAGTTCTTC.

The V call is TRBV20-1, the J call TRBJ2-2; 11 nucleotides line up with TRBD2. V gave up 0 bases and J gave up 7 bases; unmatched junction bases: 7. The CDR3 is 16 amino acids. Germline CDR1 and CDR2: DFQATT and SNEGSKA (reference sequence). In DNA form, the CDR3 reads TGCAGTGCTAGAGACGCTAGCGGGGGGCCTGGCGGGGAGCTGTTTTTT. Amino acids: CSARDASGGPGGELFF.

This clonotype turned up a few times. V is TRBV5-6 and J is TRBJ2-7; D perhaps matches TRBD1 (6 bases). This CDR3 has 14 amino acids. V lost 4 bases, J lost 2 bases, and 13 bases lay in between. Germline V lookup: CDR1 SGHDT, CDR2 YYEEEE. The CDR3 region is CASSLGQRTYEQYF. As DNA, the CDR3 is TGTGCCAGCAGCCTTGGACAGAGAACCTACGAGCAGTACTTC. The whole variable domain, filled in from reference TRBV5-6 and TRBJ2-7, reads DAGVTQSPTHLIKTRGQQVTLRCSPKSGHDTVSWYQQALGQGPQFIFQYYEEEERQRGNFPDRFSGHQFPNYSSELNVNALLLGDSALYLCASSLGQRTYEQYFGPGTRLTVT.

This clonotype has a handful of counts. This sequence joins TRBV7-3 and TRBJ2-4, with no clear D. V lost 0 bases, J lost 6 bases, and 12 bases lay in between. CDR1 is SGHTA and CDR2 is FQGTGA in the germline V gene. This CDR3 is built from 15 residues. The CDR3 region is CASSLTGQNGNIQYF. The CDR3 nucleotides are TGTGCCAGCAGCTTAACTGGGCAGAATGGAAACATTCAGTACTTC. Full variable domain (rest looked up from reference TRBV7-3 and TRBJ2-4): GAGVSQTPSNKVTEKGKYVELRCDPISGHTALYWYRQSLGQGPEFLIYFQGTGAADDSGLPNDRFFAVRPEGSVSTLKIQRTERGDSAVYLCASSLTGQNGNIQYFGAGTRLSVL.

This rearrangement joins TRBV9 to TRBJ2-2; TRBD2 might be the D (7 bases). The CDR3 is 15 residues long. Trimming shortened V by 4 bases and J by 6 bases, and 16 bases separated the two germline ends. Germline V gives CDR1 SGDLS, CDR2 YYNGEE. CDR3 coding DNA: TGTGCCAGCAGCAGTATGGGGCGGGGGCCCGGGGAGCTGTTTTTT. Protein product: CASSSMGRGPGELFF.

This clonotype was seen many times. The chain is built from TRBV3-1 and TRBJ1-1; maybe TRBD1 (5 bases). V was shortened by 1 base and J by 2 bases, with 11 bases between the two germline ends. This CDR3 is 15 amino acids long. Germline assignment: CDR1 LGHDT and CDR2 YNNKEL (reference sequence). This chain's CDR3 is CASSQGGPANTEAFF. The CDR3 DNA follows: TGTGCCAGCAGCCAAGGGGGCCCGGCTAACACTGAAGCTTTCTTT.

In its sample, this clonotype was seen many times. The chain combines TRBV7-2 with TRBJ2-1; D remains unclear. The CDR3 has 13 amino acids. Trimming pared 5 bases from V and 6 bases from J, leaving 11 bases between. The V gene's germline CDR1 is SGHTA and CDR2 FQGNSA. The CDR3 region is CASSRRTPNEQFF. CDR3 DNA: TGTGCCAGCAGCCGACGGACCCCCAATGAGCAGTTCTTC.

This clonotype was seen only a few times. The rearrangement uses TRBV7-3 and TRBJ2-2; D possibly matches TRBD1 or TRBD2 (5 bases each). V was shortened by 2 bases and J by 1 base, with 11 bases between the two germline ends. This CDR3 region has 16 residues. Germline lookup yields CDR1 SGHTA and CDR2 FQGTGA. For the CDR3, the DNA is TGTGCCAGCAGCTTAGGGACGGAACGGAACACCGGGGAGCTGTTTTTT. The encoded protein is CASSLGTERNTGELFF.

This clonotype has more than one count but fewer than ten. The chain couples TRBV7-2 to TRBJ2-3; 7 nucleotides line up with TRBD2. J was trimmed by 4 bases and V by 0 bases; bases with no gene match: 10. The CDR3 length is 17 residues. Germline V gene data show CDR1 as SGHTA and CDR2 as FQGNSA. The CDR3 spells CASSLAPPRGGSDTQYF. The CDR3 nucleotides read TGTGCCAGCAGCTTAGCTCCCCCTCGCGGGGGTTCAGATACGCAGTATTTT.

There are a few counts of this clonotype. This sequence joins TRBV6-5 and TRBJ2-2; TRBD2 aligns across 9 bases. The CDR3 contains 16 residues. Germline V CDR1 and CDR2: MNHEY, SVGAGI. The trim removed 6 bases at V and 3 bases at J, leaving 8 bases unmatched. CDR3 nucleotides: TGTGCCAGCAGCCGACGTAGCGGGGGATACACCGGGGAGCTGTTTTTT. Its translation: CASSRRSGGYTGELFF.

This clonotype was counted a few times. The gene calls are TRBV5-1 and TRBJ2-7; D not certain. V was trimmed by 1 base and J by 2 bases, leaving 10 bases between them. The CDR3 covers 14 residues. CDR1 and CDR2 from the germline V gene are SGHRS and YFSETQ. This chain's CDR3 is CASSLSQAAYEQYF. For the CDR3, the DNA is TGCGCCAGCAGCTTGTCGCAGGCTGCCTACGAGCAGTACTTC.

Only a few counts were recorded for this clonotype. The chain carries TRBV29-1 and TRBJ1-2; D possibly corresponds to TRBD1 (5 bases). Deletions cut 0 bases from V and 1 base from J, with 18 bases between. Germline CDR1 is SQVTM and CDR2 is ANQGSEA. The CDR3 runs 17 residues. In DNA, the CDR3 is TGCAGCGTTGAAGATCCCCGGGACCCATTTGGTAACTATGGCTACACCTTC. Protein sequence: CSVEDPRDPFGNYGYTF.

In this sample, this clonotype turned up a few times. The J gene is TRBJ2-5, the V gene TRBV3-1; TRBD2 matches 9 bases. The CDR3 length is 15 residues. Germline V CDR1 and CDR2: LGHDT, YNNKEL (reference sequence). V shed 3 bases, J shed 1 base, and the junction held 3 bases outside the gene matches. In nucleotides, the CDR3 is TGTGCCAGCAGCCATCCTAGCGGGGTCCAAGAGACCCAGTACTTC. Its translation is CASSHPSGVQETQYF.

This clonotype was observed a handful of times. This chain connects TRBV9 to TRBJ2-3; the match to TRBD2 covers 7 bases. The germline V gene encodes CDR1 SGDLS and CDR2 YYNGEE. This CDR3 spans 12 amino acids. V lost 0 bases to trimming and J lost 8 bases; unmatched junction nucleotides: 0. This CDR3 reads CASSVAGGTQYF. The CDR3 DNA is TGTGCCAGCAGCGTAGCGGGGGGTACGCAGTATTTT. The whole variable domain, filled in from reference TRBV9 and TRBJ2-3, reads DSGVTQTPKHLITATGQRVTLRCSPRSGDLSVYWYQQSLDQGLQFLIQYYNGEERAKGNILERFSAQQFPDLHSELNLSSLELGDSALYFCASSVAGGTQYFGPGTRLTVL.

The rearrangement uses TRBV3-1 and TRBJ2-3; D tentatively reads TRBD1 or TRBD2 (7 bases each). V was clipped by 7 bases and J by 4 bases, with 15 bases between them. The CDR3 sequence is 14 residues long. The germline gives CDR1 LGHDT, CDR2 YNNKEL (reference sequence). The CDR3 is CASTVRGGADTQYF. CDR3 in DNA: TGTGCCAGCACCGTCAGGGGGGGGGCAGATACGCAGTATTTT.

Here the CDR3 DNA reads TGTGCCAGCTCAAGTCGACAGGGGCCGCCGGATGGCTACACCTTC. Translating gives CASSSRQGPPDGYTF. The chain employs TRBV18 and TRBJ1-2, with 8 bases matching TRBD1. This CDR3 region has 15 residues. V lost 5 bases, J lost 6 bases, and 11 bases stayed unmatched. Germline V gives CDR1 KGHSH, CDR2 LQKENI.

Only a few counts were recorded for this clonotype. The chain uses TRBV7-3 and TRBJ1-5; 7 nucleotides match TRBD1. V lost 5 bases to trimming and J lost 6 bases; unmatched junction nucleotides: 4. Germline V gene sequence: CDR1 SGHTA, CDR2 FQGTGA. There are 13 residues in the CDR3. This CDR3 reads CASSPGQLQPQHF. The CDR3 DNA reads TGTGCCAGCAGCCCGGGACAGCTTCAGCCCCAGCATTTT.

Many counts were recorded for this clonotype. The gene calls are TRBV5-5 and TRBJ2-5, with D perhaps TRBD1 (5 bases). CDR3 length equals 13 residues. V lost 0 bases to trimming and J lost 2 bases, with 5 bases between them. Germline V gives CDR1 SGHKS, CDR2 YYEKEE (reference sequence). Here the CDR3 DNA reads TGTGCCAGCAGCTTGGACAGGCAAGAGACCCAGTACTTC. It is translated as CASSLDRQETQYF. The entire variable domain, with the rest obtained from reference TRBV5-5 and TRBJ2-5, is as follows: DAGVTQSPTHLIKTRGQQVTLRCSPISGHKSVSWYQQVLGQGPQFIFQYYEKEERGRGNFPDRFSARQFPNYSSELNVNALLLGDSALYLCASSLDRQETQYFGPGTRLLVL.